A selection of T cell receptor beta chains follows, all from one sample in a study of memory CD4+ T cells and cytomegalovirus serostatus. Assay: immunoSEQ multiplex PCR; the TCRdb copy retains only in-frame clones and omits some. Altogether about 61,000 clones are present, around 80% being singletons, with the ten largest covering less than 0.6%. Sequenced input: memory CD4+ T cells from blood. The receptors were gathered from an adult in good health and CMV-seronegative. Some clones in this sample may be carry-over from other donors' samples. The CDR3 runs from the conserved cysteine through the conserved F or W. A D gene is named only where the DNA matches it firmly. Clone size is shown for a subset of rows, as once, few, many or a class of expanded clone.

j_call: TRBJ2-7
v_call: TRBV19
d_call: -
clone_size: -
cdr3_nt: TGTGCCAGTAGTATGGCTGTAGGAGGGTACGAGCAGTACTTC
cdr3_aa: CASSMAVGGYEQYF

j_call: TRBJ1-6
v_call: TRBV25-1
d_call: -
clone_size: -
cdr3_nt: TGTGCCAGCAGTACTAACAGGAATTCACCCCTCCACTTT
cdr3_aa: CASSTNRNSPLHF

j_call: TRBJ2-7
v_call: TRBV18
d_call: TRBD2
clone_size: -
cdr3_nt: TGTGCCAGCTCACCACGTGCACTAGCGGGAGGATACGAGCAGTACTTC
cdr3_aa: CASSPRALAGGYEQYF

j_call: TRBJ1-6
v_call: TRBV10-3
d_call: -
clone_size: -
cdr3_nt: TGTGCCATCAGTCCCCGTGCGACAGTTGGTTCACCCCTCCACTTT
cdr3_aa: CAISPRATVGSPLHF

j_call: TRBJ1-4
v_call: TRBV28
d_call: -
clone_size: -
cdr3_nt: TGTGCCAGCAGTTTATCCTTCCCCCCCATCGCAACTAATGAAAAACTGTTTTTT
cdr3_aa: CASSLSFPPIATNEKLFF

j_call: TRBJ1-4
v_call: TRBV4-3
d_call: -
clone_size: -
cdr3_nt: TGCGCCAGCAGCCATATGACCTATACGGACGAAAAACTGTTTTTT
cdr3_aa: CASSHMTYTDEKLFF

j_call: TRBJ1-2
v_call: TRBV5-5
d_call: -
clone_size: -
cdr3_nt: TGTGCCAGCAGCTTTATGGGTGGCAGCTTCAACTATGGCTACACCTTC
cdr3_aa: CASSFMGGSFNYGYTF

j_call: TRBJ2-1
v_call: TRBV10-3
d_call: TRBD2
clone_size: -
cdr3_nt: TGTGCCATCAGGAAGCGGGAAGGGGCGAATGAGCAGTTCTTC
cdr3_aa: CAIRKREGANEQFF

j_call: TRBJ1-4
v_call: TRBV4-3
d_call: -
clone_size: few
cdr3_nt: TGCGCCAGCAGCCAAGAAATAGGACTCCTCCTAGCAACTAATGAAAAACTGTTTTTT
cdr3_aa: CASSQEIGLLLATNEKLFF

j_call: TRBJ1-5
v_call: TRBV4-3
d_call: TRBD1
clone_size: -
cdr3_nt: TGCGCCAGCAGCCCGAATACAGGGGGCAGTCAGCCCCAGCATTTT
cdr3_aa: CASSPNTGGSQPQHF

j_call: TRBJ2-7
v_call: TRBV5-1
d_call: -
clone_size: -
cdr3_nt: TGCGCCAGCAGCTTGGTGGCGGGTTCCTCCTACGAGCAGTACTTC
cdr3_aa: CASSLVAGSSYEQYF

j_call: TRBJ2-3
v_call: TRBV7-9
d_call: TRBD2
clone_size: -
cdr3_nt: TGTGCCAGCAGCCCCAAGAAGCGGGAGAGGAGTTCAGATACGCAGTATTTT
cdr3_aa: CASSPKKRERSSDTQYF

j_call: TRBJ2-7
v_call: TRBV7-2
d_call: -
clone_size: -
cdr3_nt: TGTGCCAGCAGCTTAGTGGGTGGGGGCCTCTCCTACGAGCAGTACTTC
cdr3_aa: CASSLVGGGLSYEQYF

j_call: TRBJ2-1
v_call: TRBV5-5
d_call: -
clone_size: few
cdr3_nt: TGTGCCAGCAGCTCGGACTGGAGTTGGGACCCAGCACCCTACAATGAGCAGTTCTTC
cdr3_aa: CASSSDWSWDPAPYNEQFF

j_call: TRBJ1-2
v_call: TRBV5-4
d_call: -
clone_size: once
cdr3_nt: TGTGCCAGCAGCTTGGCGGCAGCCTTTGGCTACACCTTC
cdr3_aa: CASSLAAAFGYTF

j_call: TRBJ2-5
v_call: TRBV29-1
d_call: -
clone_size: -
cdr3_nt: TGCAGCGTTCTTCATGGAGGCGAGACCCAGTACTTC
cdr3_aa: CSVLHGGETQYF

j_call: TRBJ1-4
v_call: TRBV28
d_call: -
clone_size: -
cdr3_nt: TGTGCCAGCAGGAGGACAGTTAATGAAAAACTGTTTTTT
cdr3_aa: CASRRTVNEKLFF

j_call: TRBJ2-3
v_call: TRBV7-2
d_call: TRBD2
clone_size: -
cdr3_nt: TGTGCCAGCAGCTTAGTTGGAACTAGCGGGAGTAGTACGCAGTATTTT
cdr3_aa: CASSLVGTSGSSTQYF

j_call: TRBJ1-1
v_call: TRBV6-5
d_call: -
clone_size: -
cdr3_nt: TGTGCCAGCACCTCACAGGCTAGCACTGAAGCTTTCTTT
cdr3_aa: CASTSQASTEAFF

j_call: TRBJ1-5
v_call: TRBV7-9
d_call: -
clone_size: -
cdr3_nt: TGTGCCAGCAGCCTCGCCCATAGCAATCAGCCCCAGCATTTT
cdr3_aa: CASSLAHSNQPQHF

j_call: TRBJ1-2
v_call: TRBV7-2
d_call: -
clone_size: -
cdr3_nt: TGTGCCAGCACCGAGGGACGGGGATACGACTATGGCTACACCTTC
cdr3_aa: CASTEGRGYDYGYTF

j_call: TRBJ2-5
v_call: TRBV27
d_call: -
clone_size: -
cdr3_nt: TGTGCCAGCAGTTTAGCTAGGTGGGAGACCCAGTACTTC
cdr3_aa: CASSLARWETQYF

j_call: TRBJ1-1
v_call: TRBV7-9
d_call: -
clone_size: few
cdr3_nt: TGTGCCAGCAGCTTAGATGGGACACGGTTT
cdr3_aa: CASSLDGTRF

j_call: TRBJ2-3
v_call: TRBV13
d_call: -
clone_size: -
cdr3_nt: TGTGCCAGCAGCTATGACAGGGAGGCAGATACGCAGTATTTT
cdr3_aa: CASSYDREADTQYF